This TCR beta chain was obtained from a study of radiotherapy plus CTLA-4 blockade in lung cancer. At the level of the study: Disease control was achieved by 31% of patients, and objective responses by less than 20%. Regarding the study as a whole: Early blood T cell clone changes and increased post-radiation serum interferon-beta were reportedly the strongest response predictors. There was expansion of tumor-derived TCR clones in blood after radiotherapy plus ipilimumab.

Enrolled patients, whose metastatic non-small-cell lung cancer was chemo-refractory, received focal radiation plus CTLA-4 blockade with ipilimumab. As concerns this clone: Its matching antigen is unknown.

Using immunoSEQ multiplex PCR, the repertoire was profiled, and TCRdb retains in-frame clones only, with some absent. The sample includes about 36,000 clones, just under 75% seen only once; the top ten take approximately 11%. V was cut by 2 bases and J by 7 bases, with 11 bases left in between. This CDR3 region has 13 residues. In germline, CDR1 is MNHEY, CDR2 SVGAGI. This receptor was identified in a human donor with non-small cell lung cancer who had stable disease on radiotherapy plus ipilimumab. This specimen consisted of peripheral blood, obtained from a patient treated with radiotherapy plus ipilimumab. This chain connects TRBV6-5 to TRBJ1-2; maybe TRBD1 (6 bases). CDR3 loop: CASSYDRRSGYTF. The CDR3 DNA reads as TGTGCCAGCAGTTACGACAGGCGGTCTGGCTACACCTTC.